These 17 T cell receptor beta chains share one sample of origin, sequenced in a study of response to subunit inactivated influenza vaccine. TCRdb processed the RT-PCR reads anew with MiXCR; each CDR3 protein has one entry. The table records 450,000 to 600,000 distinct CDR3 sequences, 16% of them present only once. The source was CD4+ T cells sorted from PBMCs, collected 23 to 25 months after vaccination. These TCRs come from a man aged 45 to 75 who received an inactivated influenza vaccine.

This clonotype was seen ten or more times. The chain is built from TRBV12-3 or TRBV12-4 and TRBJ1-4; no definite D call. The length of the CDR3 is 16 residues. V shed 5 bases and J shed 0 bases, with 13 bases lying between them. This CDR3 is CASSPGQPATNEKLFF. The CDR3 DNA is TGTGCCAGCAGTCCCGGGCAGCCTGCAACTAATGAAAAACTGTTTTTT.

The V and J genes are TRBV20-1 and TRBJ2-1; D gene uncertain. The CDR3 is 13 residues long. With 0 bases removed from V and 7 bases from J, the gap between germline ends came to 10 bases. Germline values: CDR1 DFQATT, CDR2 SNEGSKA (reference sequence). The CDR3 sequence is CSARDPLGNEQFF. CDR3 sequence (DNA): TGCAGTGCTAGAGACCCCCTAGGGAATGAGCAGTTCTTC.

The chain recombines TRBV9 with TRBJ1-5; D is possibly TRBD1 (5 bases). Trimming shortened V by 9 bases and J by 6 bases, and 19 bases separated the two germline ends. Germline CDR1 is SGDLS and CDR2 is YYNGEE. The CDR3 is made up of 14 amino acids. The CDR3 loop reads CAKNRWPWSQPQHF. The CDR3 region has the DNA TGTGCCAAAAACAGGTGGCCATGGAGTCAGCCCCAGCATTTT.

The sample holds many counts of this clonotype. The chain employs TRBV7-9 and TRBJ1-4; possibly TRBD1 for D (5 bases). This CDR3 comprises 14 residues. Germline CDR1 reads SEHNR; CDR2 reads FQNEAQ (reference sequence). The V end was cut by 7 bases, the J end by 2 bases, with 11 bases between. CDR3 residues: CASTRAGTNEKLFF. For the CDR3, the DNA is TGTGCCAGCACCAGGGCCGGGACTAATGAAAAACTGTTTTTT. Full variable domain (remainder filled in from reference TRBV7-9 and TRBJ1-4): DTGVSQNPRHKITKRGQNVTFRCDPISEHNRLYWYRQTLGQGPEFLTYFQNEAQLEKSRLLSDRFSAERPKGSFSTLEIQRTEQGDSAMYLCASTRAGTNEKLFFGSGTQLSVL.

The chain combines TRBV5-6 with TRBJ1-4, with 10 bases aligning to TRBD1. The CDR3 runs 15 residues. The trim removed 4 bases at V and 7 bases at J, leaving 7 bases unmatched. Germline CDR1 SGHDT, CDR2 YYEEEE. The CDR3 sequence is CASSLLGDRGEKLFF. The CDR3 bases are TGTGCCAGCAGCCTGCTGGGGGACAGGGGTGAAAAACTGTTTTTT.

This CDR3 is CASSGLAVETQYF. The DNA for the CDR3 is TGTGCCAGCAGCGGACTAGCCGTAGAGACCCAGTACTTC. The rearrangement uses TRBV12-3 or TRBV12-4 and TRBJ2-5; 8 bases are shared with TRBD2. This CDR3 spans 13 amino acids. V lost 6 bases to trimming and J lost 4 bases; unmatched junction nucleotides: 4.

The chain joins TRBV7-9 to TRBJ1-5; tentatively, D is TRBD1 (5 bases). The CDR3 consists of 14 residues. Germline V gene sequence: CDR1 SEHNR, CDR2 FQNEAQ (reference sequence). The V gene lost 5 bases and the J gene lost 9 bases, with 17 bases spanning the gap. The CDR3 reads CASSRSGSRGPQHF. CDR3 DNA sequence: TGTGCCAGCAGCCGCTCGGGCTCGAGGGGGCCCCAGCATTTT.

The chain employs TRBV12-3 or TRBV12-4 and TRBJ1-1; D is perhaps TRBD1 (5 bases). The CDR3 length is 14 residues. Trimming shortened V by 4 bases and J by 0 bases, and 9 bases separated the two germline ends. The CDR3 reads CASSWGRLNTEAFF. In nucleotides, the CDR3 is TGTGCCAGCAGTTGGGGACGTTTGAACACTGAAGCTTTCTTT.

V usage is TRBV14 and J usage is TRBJ2-1; D possibly corresponds to TRBD1 (5 bases). Trimming pared 5 bases from V and 9 bases from J, leaving 23 bases between. This CDR3 comprises 16 residues. Germline assignment: CDR1 SGHDN and CDR2 FVKESK. The CDR3 coding sequence is TGTGCCAGCAGCTTCCTTGGCCAGGGTGGGAAGGCTGAGCAGTTCTTC. It yields the protein CASSFLGQGGKAEQFF.

The chain recombines TRBV28 with TRBJ1-5, with D uncertain. The CDR3 is 12 amino acids. V was clipped by 6 bases and J by 5 bases, with 8 bases between them. CDR1 MDHEN and CDR2 SYDVKM come from the germline V gene. CDR3 DNA: TGTGCCAGCAGCGGAGTGGATCAGCCCCAGCATTTT. Its translation: CASSGVDQPQHF.

This clonotype was counted between two and nine times. The V and J genes are TRBV4-3 and TRBJ2-2; perhaps D is TRBD1 or TRBD2 (5 bases each). This CDR3 region has 14 residues. V was cut by 4 bases and J by 2 bases, with 8 bases left in between. CDR1 LGHNA and CDR2 YSLEER come from the germline V gene. CDR3 in DNA: TGCGCCAGCAGCCGGGACCAAAACACCGGGGAGCTGTTTTTT. Its protein is CASSRDQNTGELFF.

Only a few counts were recorded for this clonotype. The V and J genes are TRBV7-2 and TRBJ1-2; 7 bases match TRBD1. V lost 5 bases to trimming and J lost 1 base; unmatched junction nucleotides: 4. The length of the CDR3 is 14 residues. Germline CDR1 and CDR2: SGHTA and FQGNSA. The CDR3 DNA sequence: TGTGCCAGCAGCCAAGGACAGGATAACTATGGCTACACCTTC. Its protein is CASSQGQDNYGYTF.

This clonotype turned up a few times. The chain is built from TRBV6-2 or TRBV6-3 and TRBJ2-4; no firm D call. Per the germline V gene, CDR1 is MNHEY and CDR2 is SVGEGT. This CDR3 is 13 amino acids long. V shed 6 bases and J shed 6 bases, with 12 bases lying between them. The CDR3 bases are TGTGCCAGCAGAAACCCCGGTATAAACATTCAGTACTTC. This gives the protein CASRNPGINIQYF.

CDR3 bases: TGTGCCAGCAGCCCGGACAGGGCATCTGGAAACACCATATATTTT. It specifies CASSPDRASGNTIYF. V gene TRBV6-1 combines with J gene TRBJ1-3, with 8 positions matching TRBD1. Germline trimming cut 6 bases from V and 1 base from J; bases unmatched to any gene: 5. The CDR3 has 15 amino acids. The germline gives CDR1 MNHNS, CDR2 SASEGT.

This clonotype showed up many times. The chain combines TRBV4-2 with TRBJ2-1; TRBD1 is a possible D gene (6 bases). Germline V CDR1 and CDR2: LGHNA, YNFKEQ. The CDR3 extends over 15 amino acids. The V gene lost 0 bases and the J gene lost 2 bases, with 8 bases spanning the gap. CDR3 in amino acids: CASSQDRGTYNEQFF. CDR3 DNA: TGTGCCAGCAGCCAAGATAGGGGGACCTACAATGAGCAGTTCTTC.

This clonotype came up a few times. The chain has TRBV20-1 and TRBJ2-3; 15 nucleotides line up with TRBD2. There are 18 residues in the CDR3. The germline V gene has CDR1 DFQATT and CDR2 SNEGSKA (reference sequence). V lost 1 base, J lost 4 bases, and 9 bases stayed unmatched. This CDR3 reads CSARAIPGLAGGADTQYF. The DNA of the CDR3 is TGCAGTGCTAGAGCGATTCCGGGACTAGCGGGAGGAGCAGATACGCAGTATTTT.

This clonotype occurred many times. The chain combines TRBV4-3 with TRBJ2-7, with D hard to call. This CDR3 is 14 amino acids long. V lost 0 bases, J lost 3 bases, and 9 bases lay in between. Germline V lookup: CDR1 LGHNA, CDR2 YSLEER. The CDR3 DNA sequence: TGCGCCAGCAGCCAAGACTTGGCCAGCTACGAGCAGTACTTC. The encoded protein is CASSQDLASYEQYF.